Listed below are T cell receptor beta chains from one sample, sequenced in a study of blood T cell repertoires in COVID-19. The table came from immunoSEQ multiplex PCR; TCRdb's copy has only in-frame clones and leaves some out. The data contain 200,000 to 250,000 clones, around four fifths of them singletons. The sequenced sample was peripheral blood. The receptors shown here come from a woman in her seventies with acute or convalescent COVID-19. The CDR3 runs from the conserved cysteine through the conserved F or W. D genes are given only for firm matches. The size entry is marked missing in some rows and otherwise reads once, few, many or a size class.

cdr3_nt | cdr3_aa | clone_size | cdr3_length | j_call | v_call | d_call
TGTGCCAGCAGTGTGGGACTAGGGGGCACAGATACGCAGTATTTT | CASSVGLGGTDTQYF | NA | 15 | TRBJ2-3 | TRBV28 | TRBD2
TGTGCCAGCTCACCGCTAGCGGGGGAGAATGAGCAGTTCTTC | CASSPLAGENEQFF | once | 14 | TRBJ2-1 | TRBV18 | TRBD2
TGCAGCGTTGAAGATCGGGGAGGGTTGGATGAAAAACTGTTTTTT | CSVEDRGGLDEKLFF | once | 15 | TRBJ1-4 | TRBV29-1 | NA
TGTGCCAGCAGCTTACTAGCGGGGGGCTCTCAAGAGACCCAGTACTTC | CASSLLAGGSQETQYF | NA | 16 | TRBJ2-5 | TRBV7-2 | TRBD2
TGTGCCAGCAGCCAAGGGACAGGGCCCTACGAGCAGTACTTC | CASSQGTGPYEQYF | NA | 14 | TRBJ2-7 | TRBV3-1/TRBV3-2 | TRBD1
TGTGCCAGCAATGACAGGGGAGGTCGGACCCAGTACTTC | CASNDRGGRTQYF | NA | 13 | TRBJ2-5 | TRBV12-3/TRBV12-4 | TRBD1
TGTGCCAGCAGCGGAGGACAGTTGGAGGTTGAAGCTTTCTTT | CASSGGQLEVEAFF | NA | 14 | TRBJ1-1 | TRBV7-9 | NA
TGCGCCAGCAGTGATGGACAGGTTTTTGGAGCGGGAAACACCATATATTTT | CASSDGQVFGAGNTIYF | NA | 17 | TRBJ1-3 | TRBV10-1 | TRBD1
TGTGCCAGCAGCCCCGTCGGGTTGACTGAAGCTTTCTTT | CASSPVGLTEAFF | NA | 13 | TRBJ1-1 | TRBV6-5 | NA
TGTGCCAGCTCACGAGGTTCTCAAGAGACCCAGTACTTC | CASSRGSQETQYF | NA | 13 | TRBJ2-5 | TRBV18 | NA
TGTGCCAGCAGCGCGACTAGCGGGGGTCGCGCCACCGGGGAGCTGTTTTTT | CASSATSGGRATGELFF | NA | 17 | TRBJ2-2 | TRBV7-8 | TRBD2
TGTGCCAGCAGCTTAGCTTCGGGGAATTCACCCCTCCACTTT | CASSLASGNSPLHF | NA | 14 | TRBJ1-6 | TRBV7-9 | NA
TGTGCCAGCAGTCGAGTAACCGGGGAGCTGTTTTTT | CASSRVTGELFF | NA | 12 | TRBJ2-2 | TRBV6-6 | NA
TGTGCCAGCAGTCCAATGATGAGGGAGTTCTATGGCTACACCTTC | CASSPMMREFYGYTF | NA | 15 | TRBJ1-2 | TRBV27 | NA
TGTGCCAGCAGGTCGGCCGGGACAGGGGGCGGATTGGCTTTCTTT | CASRSAGTGGGLAFF | NA | 15 | TRBJ1-1 | TRBV6-5 | TRBD1
TGTGCCAGCAGCCACAGCGGGGGACCTCAAGAGACCCAGTACTTC | CASSHSGGPQETQYF | NA | 15 | TRBJ2-5 | TRBV3-1/TRBV3-2 | TRBD2
TGTGCCAGCAGCTCTAGACTAGCGGGGACAGATACGCAGTATTTT | CASSSRLAGTDTQYF | NA | 15 | TRBJ2-3 | TRBV9 | TRBD2
TGTGCCAGCAGAGCGGCCAATGAAAAACTGTTTTTT | CASRAANEKLFF | NA | 12 | TRBJ1-4 | TRBV3-1/TRBV3-2 | NA
TGCGCCAGCAGACCCGACACCGAGAACACTGAAGCTTTCTTT | CASRPDTENTEAFF | NA | 14 | TRBJ1-1 | TRBV5-1 | NA
TGTGCCAGCAGCCGCGGATTAGGGGTTGAAGCTTTCTTT | CASSRGLGVEAFF | NA | 13 | TRBJ1-1 | TRBV7-9 | NA
TGCGCCAGCAGCTTGCAGGGCGGGGATCAGCCCCAGCATTTT | CASSLQGGDQPQHF | NA | 14 | TRBJ1-5 | TRBV5-1 | NA
TGTGCCAGCTTTGCGGGCGGAGCCTACGAGCAGTACTTC | CASFAGGAYEQYF | NA | 13 | TRBJ2-7 | TRBV18 | NA
TGCGCCAGCAGCTCTCGACAGGGGACGGGCGAGCAGTACTTC | CASSSRQGTGEQYF | NA | 14 | TRBJ2-7 | TRBV5-1 | TRBD1
TGCGCCAGCAGCTTAACAGGGGGGCACACTGAAGCTTTCTTT | CASSLTGGHTEAFF | NA | 14 | TRBJ1-1 | TRBV5-1 | TRBD1